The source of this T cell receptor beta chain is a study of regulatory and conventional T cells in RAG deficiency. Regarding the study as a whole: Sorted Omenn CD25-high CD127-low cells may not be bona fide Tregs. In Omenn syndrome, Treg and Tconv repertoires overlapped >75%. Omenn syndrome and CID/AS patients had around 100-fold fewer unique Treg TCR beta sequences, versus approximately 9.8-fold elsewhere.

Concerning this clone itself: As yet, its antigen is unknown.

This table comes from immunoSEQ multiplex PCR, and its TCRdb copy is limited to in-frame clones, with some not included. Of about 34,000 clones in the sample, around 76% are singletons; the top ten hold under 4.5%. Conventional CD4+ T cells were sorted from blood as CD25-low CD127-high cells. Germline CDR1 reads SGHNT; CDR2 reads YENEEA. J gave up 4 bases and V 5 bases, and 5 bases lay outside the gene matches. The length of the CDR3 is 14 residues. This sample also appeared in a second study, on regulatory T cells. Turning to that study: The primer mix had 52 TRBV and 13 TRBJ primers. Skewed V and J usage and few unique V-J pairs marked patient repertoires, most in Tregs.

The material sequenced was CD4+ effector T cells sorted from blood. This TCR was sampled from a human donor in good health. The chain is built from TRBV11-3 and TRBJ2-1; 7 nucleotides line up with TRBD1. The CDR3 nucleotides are TGTGCCAGCAGCCGCCGACAGGGATACAATGAGCAGTTCTTC. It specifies CASSRRQGYNEQFF. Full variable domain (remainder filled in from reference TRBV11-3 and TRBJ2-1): EAGVVQSPRYKIIEKKQPVAFWCNPISGHNTLYWYLQNLGQGPELLIRYENEEAVDDSQLPKDRFSAERLKGVDSTLKIQPAELGDSAVYLCASSRRQGYNEQFFGPGTRLTVL.